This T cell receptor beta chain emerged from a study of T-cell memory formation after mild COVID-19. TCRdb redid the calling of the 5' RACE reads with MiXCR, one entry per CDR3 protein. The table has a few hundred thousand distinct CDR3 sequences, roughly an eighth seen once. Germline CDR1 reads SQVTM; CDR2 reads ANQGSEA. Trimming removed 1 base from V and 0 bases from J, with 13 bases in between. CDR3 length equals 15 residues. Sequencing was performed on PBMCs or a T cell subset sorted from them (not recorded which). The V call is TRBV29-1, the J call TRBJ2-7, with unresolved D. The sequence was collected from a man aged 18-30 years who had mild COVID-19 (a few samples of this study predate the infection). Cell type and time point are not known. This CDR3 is CSVEGTDVSSYEQYF. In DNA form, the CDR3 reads TGCAGCGTTGAAGGGACGGACGTTAGCTCCTACGAGCAGTACTTC.